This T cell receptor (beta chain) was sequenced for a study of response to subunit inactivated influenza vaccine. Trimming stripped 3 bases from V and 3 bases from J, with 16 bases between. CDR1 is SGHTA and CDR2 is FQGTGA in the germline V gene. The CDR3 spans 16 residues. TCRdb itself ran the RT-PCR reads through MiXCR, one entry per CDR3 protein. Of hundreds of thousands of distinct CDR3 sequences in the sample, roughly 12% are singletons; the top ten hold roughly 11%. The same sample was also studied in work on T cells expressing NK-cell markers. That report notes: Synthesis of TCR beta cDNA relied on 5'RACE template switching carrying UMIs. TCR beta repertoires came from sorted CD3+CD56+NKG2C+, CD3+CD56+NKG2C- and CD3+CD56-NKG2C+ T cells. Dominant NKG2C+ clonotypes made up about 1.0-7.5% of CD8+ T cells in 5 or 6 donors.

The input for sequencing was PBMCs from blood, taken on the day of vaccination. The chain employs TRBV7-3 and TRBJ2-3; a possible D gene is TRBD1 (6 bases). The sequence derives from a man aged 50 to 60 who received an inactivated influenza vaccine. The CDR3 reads CASSLSTGLGTDTQYF. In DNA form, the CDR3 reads TGTGCCAGCAGCTTGTCGACAGGCCTAGGTACAGATACGCAGTATTTT. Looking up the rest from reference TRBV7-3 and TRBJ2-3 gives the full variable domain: GAGVSQTPSNKVTEKGKYVELRCDPISGHTALYWYRQSLGQGPEFLIYFQGTGAADDSGLPNDRFFAVRPEGSVSTLKIQRTERGDSAVYLCASSLSTGLGTDTQYFGPGTRLTVL.